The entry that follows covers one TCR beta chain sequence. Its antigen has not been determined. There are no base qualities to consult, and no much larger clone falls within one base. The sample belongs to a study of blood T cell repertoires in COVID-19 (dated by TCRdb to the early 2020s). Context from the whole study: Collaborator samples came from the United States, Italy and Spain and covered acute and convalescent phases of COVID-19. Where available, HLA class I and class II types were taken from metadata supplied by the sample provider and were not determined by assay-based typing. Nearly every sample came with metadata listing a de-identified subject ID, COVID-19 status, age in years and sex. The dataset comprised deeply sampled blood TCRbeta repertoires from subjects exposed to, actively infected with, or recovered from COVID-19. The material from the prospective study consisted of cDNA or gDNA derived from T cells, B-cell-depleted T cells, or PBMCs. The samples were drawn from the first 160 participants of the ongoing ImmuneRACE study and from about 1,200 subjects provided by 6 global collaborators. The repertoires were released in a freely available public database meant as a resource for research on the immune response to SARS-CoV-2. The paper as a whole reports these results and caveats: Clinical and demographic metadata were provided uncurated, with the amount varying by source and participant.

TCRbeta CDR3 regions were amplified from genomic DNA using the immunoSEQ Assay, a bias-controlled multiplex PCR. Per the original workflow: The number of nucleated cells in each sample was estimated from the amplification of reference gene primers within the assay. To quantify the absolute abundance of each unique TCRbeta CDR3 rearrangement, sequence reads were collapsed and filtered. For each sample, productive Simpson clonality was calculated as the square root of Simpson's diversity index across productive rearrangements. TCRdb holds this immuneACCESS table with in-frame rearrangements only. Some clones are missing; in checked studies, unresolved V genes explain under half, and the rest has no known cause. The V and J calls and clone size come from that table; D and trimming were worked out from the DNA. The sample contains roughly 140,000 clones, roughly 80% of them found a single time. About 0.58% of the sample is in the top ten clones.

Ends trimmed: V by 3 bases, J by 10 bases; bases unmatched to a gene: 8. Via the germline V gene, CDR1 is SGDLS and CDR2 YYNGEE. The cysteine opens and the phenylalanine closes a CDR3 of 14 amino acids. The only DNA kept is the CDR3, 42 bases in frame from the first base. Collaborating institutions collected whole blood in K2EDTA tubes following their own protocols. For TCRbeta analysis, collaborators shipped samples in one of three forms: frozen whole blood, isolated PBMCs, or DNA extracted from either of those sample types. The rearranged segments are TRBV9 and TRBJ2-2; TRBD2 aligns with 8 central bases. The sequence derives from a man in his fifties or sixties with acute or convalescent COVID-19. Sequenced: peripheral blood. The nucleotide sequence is TGTGCCAGCAGCGGTCCGCGGGGGGCCGAGGAGCTGTTTTTT. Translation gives CASSGPRGAEELFF.